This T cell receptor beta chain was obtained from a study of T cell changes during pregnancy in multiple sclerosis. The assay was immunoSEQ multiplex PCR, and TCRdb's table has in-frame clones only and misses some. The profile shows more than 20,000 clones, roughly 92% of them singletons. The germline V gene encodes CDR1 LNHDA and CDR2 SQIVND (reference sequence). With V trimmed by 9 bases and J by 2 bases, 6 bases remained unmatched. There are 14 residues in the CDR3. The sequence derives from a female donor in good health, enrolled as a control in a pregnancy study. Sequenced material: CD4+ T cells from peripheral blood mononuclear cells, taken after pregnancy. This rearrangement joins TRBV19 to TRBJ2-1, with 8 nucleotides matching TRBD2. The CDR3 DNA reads TGTGCCAGCCTTGCGGGGGGTACCTACAATGAGCAGTTCTTC. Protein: CASLAGGTYNEQFF.